The T cell receptor (beta chain) under discussion was sequenced for a study of cytotoxic CD8 clonotypes in ibrutinib-treated CLL. Study-level results: Clonality increased with ibrutinib response but returned toward baseline at progression. Measured clonality at baseline was greater than in age-matched healthy donors and tracked with circulating CD8+ T-cell counts.

Target depth was 1 in 200,000 to 1 in 1 million T cells, about 10x per clonotype. Here immunoSEQ multiplex PCR was the method, and the copy in TCRdb shows in-frame clones only, minus some. The table has approximately 120,000 clones, 84% seen once. On this clone itself: Its antigen remains unknown.

The ends were cut back, 2 bases at V and 6 bases at J, with 14 bases in the middle. Germline values: CDR1 MGHRA, CDR2 YSYEKL. The CDR3 is 14 amino acids. The receptor was derived from a human donor with chronic lymphocytic leukemia. The sample in question was PBMCs, obtained after 24 months of ibrutinib treatment. The V call is TRBV4-1, the J call TRBJ2-7; a possible D gene is TRBD2 (6 bases). CDR3 bases: TGCGCCAGCAGCCAATCTCGGCAGGGAGGCGAGCAGTACTTC. It is translated as CASSQSRQGGEQYF.